This is a list of T cell receptor beta chains from one sample in a study of long-term antiretroviral therapy in people with HIV. The assay was immunoSEQ multiplex PCR, and TCRdb's table has in-frame clones only and misses some. The sample gives 23,000 or so clones, roughly 80% of which show up once; approximately 5% is in the top ten. Here the sequenced sample was unsorted PBMCs, taken 0.3 years after starting antiretroviral therapy. These receptors were taken from a middle-aged man with HIV. The CDR3 runs from the conserved cysteine through the conserved F or W. Fields, in order: V gene, D gene, J gene, clone size, CDR3 DNA, CDR3 protein. A D gene is named only where the DNA matches it firmly. Where a row states a size, it is once, few, many or the class of an expanded clone; other rows omit it.

>TRBV10-2|.|TRBJ1-1|.
TGCGCCAGCCATAGGGGGGGCGTGAACACTGAAGCTTTCTTT
CASHRGGVNTEAFF
>TRBV28|.|TRBJ2-1|.
TGTGCCAGCAGTTTGTGGGGGATGAATGAGCAGTTCTTC
CASSLWGMNEQFF
>TRBV7-6|.|TRBJ2-5|.
TGTGCCAGCAGCTTTAGGGGGGGACAAGAGACCCAGTACTTC
CASSFRGGQETQYF
>TRBV6-5|.|TRBJ1-5|.
TGTGCCAGCAGTTACGCACAGAGAAATCAGCCCCAGCATTTT
CASSYAQRNQPQHF
>TRBV11-2|TRBD2|TRBJ2-5|.
TGTGCCAGCAGCCCCGGGACTAGCGGCTTCCAAGAGACCCAGTACTTC
CASSPGTSGFQETQYF
>TRBV7-6|.|TRBJ2-2|.
TGTGCCAGCAGCTTACAGCCGACGTGGGAGCTGTTTTTT
CASSLQPTWELFF
>TRBV9|.|TRBJ1-6|.
TGTGCCAGCAGCGTACAGGGGAGCTCCTATAATTCACCCCTCCACTTT
CASSVQGSSYNSPLHF
>TRBV6-6|.|TRBJ2-5|.
TGTGCCAGCAGTTACTCTCAAGAGACCCAGTACTTC
CASSYSQETQYF
>TRBV6-5|.|TRBJ2-3|.
TGTGCCAGCAGTTACTCCAACGGCGATACGCAGTATTTT
CASSYSNGDTQYF
>TRBV27|.|TRBJ2-1|.
TGTGCCAGCAGTTTTCGATATTCCTCGGGGAATGAGCAGTTCTTC
CASSFRYSSGNEQFF
>TRBV7-8|TRBD1|TRBJ1-5|few
TGTGCCAGCAGCGCCGCGGGACAGGCAGGGCAGCCCCAGCATTTT
CASSAAGQAGQPQHF
>TRBV7-9|.|TRBJ1-5|few
TGTGCCAGCAGCCCGGGGGGGCAACAGCCCCAGCATTTT
CASSPGGQQPQHF
>TRBV11-3|.|TRBJ2-1|.
TGTGCCAGCAGCTTATCGGCTGTGGAGTGGGGGGATCTCAATGAGCAGTTCTTC
CASSLSAVEWGDLNEQFF
>TRBV21-1|.|TRBJ2-1|.
TGTGCCAGCAGCATCTACCGGGACAATCCTAGGAATGAGCAGTTCTTC
CASSIYRDNPRNEQFF
>TRBV18|TRBD1|TRBJ2-7|.
TGTGCCAGCTCACAAACAGGGGTCTACGAGCAGTACTTC
CASSQTGVYEQYF
>TRBV9|.|TRBJ1-3|.
TGTGCCAGCAGCGTAGCAGGAAACACCATATATTTT
CASSVAGNTIYF
>TRBV20-1|.|TRBJ1-1|.
TGCAGTGCTAGTCGGGGGACTGAAGCTTTCTTT
CSASRGTEAFF
>TRBV5-6|.|TRBJ2-5|once
TGTGCCAGCAGCTTGTTGAACTTCTCGCCAGAAGAGACCCAGTACTTC
CASSLLNFSPEETQYF
>TRBV5-8|.|TRBJ1-2|.
TGTGCCAGCAGCTTACTGGACCGACGTCTTCTCTATGGCTACACCTTC
CASSLLDRRLLYGYTF
>TRBV2|TRBD1|TRBJ2-7|few
TGTGCCAGCAGGGGGGACAGGTTCTCCTACGAGCAGTACTTC
CASRGDRFSYEQYF
>TRBV11-3|.|TRBJ1-1|.
TGTGCCAGCAGCACAACACTCAGGGACGTGGACACTGAAGCTTTCTTT
CASSTTLRDVDTEAFF
>TRBV28|.|TRBJ1-5|.
TGTGCCAGCAGTTTTTTTCAACAGGGCAATCAGCCCCAGCATTTT
CASSFFQQGNQPQHF
>TRBV9|.|TRBJ2-2|.
TGTGCCAGCAGCGTAGCGGTGGGGGACACCGGGGAGCTGTTTTTT
CASSVAVGDTGELFF